This T cell receptor beta chain was documented in a study of shared clonotypes between healthy human individuals (dated by TCRdb to between 2020 and 2021). Concerning the study at large: The cohort comprised a couple of women and three men aged 18 to 49 years. For each donor, three plates each were used for CD4 naive and CD4 memory, two plates were used for CD8 naive, and one plate was used for CD8 memory. Blood TCR repertoires of four to six healthy adults were deeply sequenced to estimate repertoire size and the extent of clonotype sharing between individuals. Different laboratories and diverse techniques were used to prepare libraries and sequence TCR repertoires, to increase sequencing depth and limit assay-specific biases. Leukapheresis yielded between about 0.9 and 10 billion PBMCs per donor.

Using the deep immunoSEQ assay, TCR CDR3 regions were amplified from genomic DNA by multiplex PCR. For each cell subset, the extracted genomic DNA was distributed evenly across all wells of several immunoSEQ 96-well plates, and each plate served as one replicate. For sorted subsets, 200 to 250 ng of genomic DNA, equivalent to roughly 30,000 T cell genomes, went into each replicate PCR. Purified libraries were measured with a Qubit 3.0 fluorometer, size-checked on a Bioanalyzer 2100, and measured again with the KAPA Library Quantification kit. Each immunoSEQ 96-well plate was sequenced on its own single-read 150-cycle Illumina NextSeq 550 flow cell. In the original analysis: Because the immunoSEQ output included only junctional sequences and no quality scores, the filtering could not be the same as the filtering used for full-length reads. To assign V/J genes and CDR3, sequences were annotated using PyIR, a Python wrapper for IgBLAST v1.9, with IMGT germline references. Reads were removed for weak V/J assignments (E-value above 1e-6), missing CDR3, stop codons, out-of-frame junctions, or ambiguous translated residues. V3J clonotypes were defined as sequences sharing an identical inferred V gene, J gene, and CDR3 amino acid sequence. To compute the percentage overlap between repertoires, the number of shared unique clonotypes was divided by the size of the smaller repertoire. Repertoire richness was assessed with RTK rarefaction, the Chao1 estimator, and Recon v2.1 estimates of unobserved clonotypes. Generation probabilities for all TCRbeta clonotypes obtained by the gDNA method from a handful of donors were computed using OLGA. Held by TCRdb, this immuneACCESS table contains in-frame sequences only and omits some clones. Under half of the omission traces to an unresolved V gene where checked; the cause of the rest is unknown. That table furnishes V, J and clone size, whereas the DNA furnished D and trimming. For this sample there are about 1 million clones; more than 60% appear just once. The ten top clones hold around 1.5% of the sample.

In the case of this clone: Its antigen is unknown. Base qualities were left out, and no much larger clone turns up one base away.

Broader findings and caveats from the paper: Compared with non-shared clonotypes, clonotypes shared by all four sorted-subset donors had higher generation probabilities. Based on pairwise subsampling, the degree of clonotype sharing among donors was expected to be affected by sequencing depth. Only blood was sampled, and tissue TCR repertoires likely differ from those in blood. Across four donors, approximately 5% of naive CD4, roughly 3.8% of naive CD8, 2% to 2.5% of memory CD4, and approximately 0.4% of memory CD8 clonotypes were shared. Rarefaction of sorted-subset datasets indicated incomplete sequencing despite the large sequencing depth. The small number of donors limited the genetic and exposure-history diversity represented. Naive subsets generally had larger estimated clonotype richness than memory subsets did.

Reading the germline V gene (reference sequence) gives CDR1 MNHEY and CDR2 SMNVEV. Reading from cysteine to phenylalanine, the CDR3 counts 17 amino acids. The sequence is cut down to CDR3 DNA, 51 bases in frame from base 1. V loses 0 bases, J loses 1 base, and the germline ends lie 15 bases apart. Donors were healthy HIV-negative adults with no recently reported acute infections or vaccinations. Only Caucasian adults living in Nashville, Tennessee, USA were represented among the donors. CD4+ T cells were enriched by magnetic negative selection, after which naive cells were positively selected on CD45RA and the negative fraction was taken as the memory subset. Blood was collected by leukapheresis, and PBMCs were isolated by Ficoll-Histopaque density gradient centrifugation and then cryopreserved in liquid nitrogen vapor phase. Analytical flow cytometry was used to check the purity and quantity of each magnetically sorted T cell population. Each sorted fraction had its genomic DNA isolated and then quantified by UV absorbance on a Nanodrop 2000c.

Recombination linked TRBV27 to TRBJ1-2; the D gene cannot be named for sure. The specimen sequenced was memory CD4+ T cells sorted from blood. The cell subset or site label corresponds to: CD45RA-negative fraction. The receptor was isolated from a man between 18 and 35 years old in good health. The CDR3 reads CASSLSFTEKSNYGYTF. The DNA sequence reads TGTGCCAGCAGTTTATCGTTCACAGAAAAGAGTAACTATGGCTACACCTTC.